The 21 T cell receptor beta chains given below trace back to one sample, sequenced in a study of control samples from healthy donors and cancer patients. Profiled with immunoSEQ multiplex PCR; TCRdb holds only in-frame clones, not every one. The repertoire holds 85,000 to 95,000 clones, with roughly four fifths as singletons. Sequenced: blood. The receptors shown here come from an older woman in good health.

The J gene is TRBJ2-7, the V gene TRBV9, with 8 positions matching TRBD2. Germline V gene lookup returns CDR1 SGDLS and CDR2 YYNGEE. The J segment lost 6 bases and the V segment lost 3 bases, leaving 8 bases of the junction unmatched. CDR3 length: 14 amino acids. The DNA of the CDR3 is TGTGCCAGCAGCGCAGACGGACTAGCAGGCGAGCAGTACTTC. Its protein is CASSADGLAGEQYF.

This clone was observed a single time. This rearrangement joins TRBV24-1 to TRBJ2-5, with a tentative D call TRBD1 (5 bases). The CDR3 runs 15 residues. V was cut by 7 bases and J by 2 bases, with 16 bases left in between. CDR1 KGHDR and CDR2 SFDVKD come from the germline V gene. The CDR3 DNA sequence: TGTGCCACCAGCCAAGGGGCAGGAGTACAAGAGACCCAGTACTTC. Its translation is CATSQGAGVQETQYF.

Of note for this clone: The same CDR3 arises from other DNA sequences in this sample as well. This sequence joins TRBV6-5 and TRBJ1-6, with 7 bases lining up with TRBD1. CDR1 is MNHEY, CDR2 SVGAGI, per germline. The CDR3 loop spans 12 amino acids. V shed 6 bases and J 10 bases; nucleotides not matched to a gene: 3. The CDR3 is CASRTGDSPLHF. As DNA, the CDR3 is TGTGCCAGCAGAACAGGGGACTCACCCCTCCACTTT.

The genes are TRBV19 and TRBJ1-6; D gene uncertain. CDR1 is LNHDA, CDR2 SQIVND, per germline (reference sequence). The CDR3 has 16 residues. V was shortened by 7 bases and J by 9 bases, with 22 bases between the two germline ends. In DNA, the CDR3 is TGTGCCAGTACCGACTCCGCCATGGGTTCTAGTTCACCCCTCCACTTT. This encodes CASTDSAMGSSSPLHF. The complete variable domain, with remaining parts taken from reference TRBV19 and TRBJ1-6, reads DGGITQSPKYLFRKEGQNVTLSCEQNLNHDAMYWYRQDPGQGLRLIYYSQIVNDFQKGDIAEGYSVSREKKESFPLTVTSAQKNPTAFYLCASTDSAMGSSSPLHFGNGTRLTVT.

The chain combines TRBV10-2 with TRBJ2-5; D may be TRBD2 (5 bases). Trimming removed 2 bases at V and 1 base at J, with 11 bases between. Germline CDR1 reads WSHSY; CDR2 reads SAAADI. The CDR3 is 15 residues long. The CDR3 nucleotides read TGCGCCAGCAGTGAGAGAGGGTGGGGCCAAGAGACCCAGTACTTC. Translated: CASSERGWGQETQYF.

This clone has just one count. This rearrangement joins TRBV7-2 to TRBJ2-2; TRBD1 might be the D (5 bases). This CDR3 has 14 residues. V dropped 3 bases and J dropped 1 base, with 6 bases sitting between them. Germline CDR1 is SGHTA and CDR2 is FQGNSA. The CDR3 nucleotides read TGTGCCAGCAGCTTTGACAGGAACACCGGGGAGCTGTTTTTT. Translating it yields CASSFDRNTGELFF.

This chain uses TRBV2 with TRBJ2-7; D may correspond to TRBD1 or TRBD2 (5 bases each). The ends were cut back, 2 bases at V and 5 bases at J, with 19 bases in the middle. Germline CDR1 is SNHLY and CDR2 is FYNNEI. The CDR3 is 16 amino acids. The DNA for the CDR3 is TGTGCCAGCAGTGAAACCGGGCCAAGGGGAGCAGACGAGCAGTACTTC. The encoded protein is CASSETGPRGADEQYF.

This sequence joins TRBV6-5 and TRBJ1-1; D is possibly TRBD1 (6 bases). V was trimmed by 7 bases and J by 1 base, leaving 16 bases between them. The CDR3 length is 15 residues. CDR1 is MNHEY, CDR2 SVGAGI, per germline. Written as DNA, the CDR3 is TGTGCCAGCACCCTGGGACTGGGGGCGAACACTGAAGCTTTCTTT. Protein product: CASTLGLGANTEAFF.

The chain recombines TRBV23-1 with TRBJ2-7; 8 bases are shared with TRBD2. TRBV23-1 is identified as an open reading frame with a role that is uncertain. The CDR3 loop spans 19 amino acids. V gave up 3 bases and J gave up 3 bases; unmatched junction bases: 19. The CDR3 DNA reads as TGCGCCAGCAGTCAGTCCACCGGTCCGACGGGAGGGTTATACTACGAGCAGTACTTC. This encodes CASSQSTGPTGGLYYEQYF.

The chain carries TRBV11-2 and TRBJ1-4, with 7 nucleotides matching TRBD1. The CDR3 length is 15 residues. Germline lookup yields CDR1 SGHAT and CDR2 FQNNGV. Unmatched junction bases numbered 3, after V lost 5 bases and J lost 0 bases. CDR3 protein: CASSRGTATNEKLFF. CDR3 bases: TGTGCCAGCAGCCGGGGGACAGCAACTAATGAAAAACTGTTTTTT.

The V gene is TRBV3-1 (or the pseudogene TRBV3-2), the J gene TRBJ1-3, with D unclear. This CDR3 is built from 16 residues. V dropped 4 bases and J dropped 0 bases, with 13 bases sitting between them. Germline V gene data show CDR1 as LGHDT and CDR2 as YNNKEL (reference sequence). The CDR3 DNA is TGTGCCAGCAGCCCCTCTGGGGAGATCTCTGGAAACACCATATATTTT. Amino acids: CASSPSGEISGNTIYF.

This chain joins TRBV7-9 and TRBJ2-7; D is unclear. Germline V gives CDR1 SEHNR, CDR2 FQNEAQ (reference sequence). V lost 5 bases and J lost 6, with 17 bases in between. CDR3 length: 14 amino acids. This CDR3 is CASSPQLGGLEQYF. CDR3 DNA: TGTGCCAGCAGCCCCCAACTCGGTGGTCTCGAGCAGTACTTC. Full variable domain (remainder filled in from reference TRBV7-9 and TRBJ2-7): DTGVSQNPRHKITKRGQNVTFRCDPISEHNRLYWYRQTLGQGPEFLTYFQNEAQLEKSRLLSDRFSAERPKGSFSTLEIQRTEQGDSAMYLCASSPQLGGLEQYFGPGTRLTVT.

The genes are TRBV5-1 and TRBJ1-1; the D is unclear. CDR3 length equals 13 residues. V shed 4 bases and J shed 3 bases, with 10 bases lying between them. CDR1 is SGHRS and CDR2 is YFSETQ in the germline V gene. CDR3 loop: CASSGRRDTEAFF. CDR3 DNA sequence: TGCGCCAGCAGCGGACGGAGGGACACTGAAGCTTTCTTT.

Many counts were recorded for this clone. This chain connects TRBV7-2 to TRBJ2-1; possibly TRBD1 or TRBD2 for D (7 bases each). This CDR3 has 14 amino acids. The germline V gene encodes CDR1 SGHTA and CDR2 FQGNSA. V lost 5 bases and J 9 bases, leaving 17 bases between the germline ends. The CDR3 loop is CASSLSAGGGEQFF. The CDR3 nucleotides read TGTGCCAGCAGCCTAAGCGCAGGGGGGGGTGAGCAGTTCTTC.

The rearrangement joins TRBV3-1 (or the pseudogene TRBV3-2) to TRBJ2-5; D gene unclear. Trimming took 1 base from V and 7 from J, leaving 4 bases between them. The CDR3 is made up of 11 amino acids. Germline CDR1 LGHDT, CDR2 YNNKEL (reference sequence). As DNA, the CDR3 is TGTGCCAGCAGCCAAGTCGGGACCCAGTACTTC. Translating it yields CASSQVGTQYF.

V usage is TRBV27 and J usage is TRBJ2-1, with D hard to call. Germline V gene lookup returns CDR1 MNHEY and CDR2 SMNVEV (reference sequence). Trimming removed 5 bases from V and 1 base from J, with 12 bases in between. This CDR3 comprises 15 residues. The CDR3 protein is CASSPHIGSYNEQFF. CDR3 bases: TGTGCCAGCAGTCCCCATATAGGGTCCTACAATGAGCAGTTCTTC.

The CDR3 DNA reads TGTGCCAGCAGGCTGGGACAGAACACTGAAGCTTTCTTT. It translates to CASRLGQNTEAFF. The chain has TRBV7-9 and TRBJ1-1; D perhaps matches TRBD1 (6 bases). From germline, CDR1 is SEHNR and CDR2 FQNEAQ (reference sequence). There are 13 residues in the CDR3. Trimming stripped 6 bases from V and 1 base from J, with 9 bases between.

The chain has TRBV14 and TRBJ2-1; 10 bases are shared with TRBD2. V shed 5 bases and J 2 bases; nucleotides not matched to a gene: 6. CDR3 length: 16 amino acids. Germline values: CDR1 SGHDN, CDR2 FVKESK. CDR3: CASSRVLAGAYNEQFF. The CDR3 nucleotides are TGTGCCAGCAGCAGAGTTCTAGCGGGAGCCTACAATGAGCAGTTCTTC.

This chain uses TRBV5-1 with TRBJ1-6; 9 bases line up with TRBD1. V trimming: 2 bases; J trimming: 9 bases; junction bases outside the gene matches: 3. The CDR3 covers 14 residues. Per germline, CDR1 SGHRS and CDR2 YFSETQ. The CDR3 region has the DNA TGCGCCAGCAGCTTAGGACAGGGGCGTTCACCCCTCCACTTT. Protein sequence: CASSLGQGRSPLHF.

V is TRBV27 and J is TRBJ1-1; D gene unclear. The CDR3 spans 10 residues. V was trimmed by 9 bases and J by 11 bases, leaving 13 bases between them. Germline assignment: CDR1 MNHEY and CDR2 SMNVEV (reference sequence). The DNA for the CDR3 is TGTGCCAGTGGGAGGATAAACGCTTTCTTT. Translating it yields CASGRINAFF.

The chain employs TRBV28 and TRBJ2-1; a possible D gene is TRBD1 (7 bases). In germline, CDR1 is MDHEN, CDR2 SYDVKM. With 5 bases removed from V and 3 bases from J, the gap between germline ends came to 17 bases. The CDR3 has 16 amino acids. This CDR3 is CASSPSGGRGYNEQFF. The CDR3 DNA follows: TGTGCCAGCAGTCCCTCAGGGGGGAGAGGCTACAATGAGCAGTTCTTC.